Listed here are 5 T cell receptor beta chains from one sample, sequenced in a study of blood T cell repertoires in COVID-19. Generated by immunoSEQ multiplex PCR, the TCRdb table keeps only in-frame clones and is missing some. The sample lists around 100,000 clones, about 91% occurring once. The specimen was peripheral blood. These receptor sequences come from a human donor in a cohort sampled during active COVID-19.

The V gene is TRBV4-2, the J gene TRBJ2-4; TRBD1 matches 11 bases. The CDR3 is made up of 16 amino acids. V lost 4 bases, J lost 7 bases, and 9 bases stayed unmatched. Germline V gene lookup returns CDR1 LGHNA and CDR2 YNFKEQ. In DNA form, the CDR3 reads TGTGCCAGCAGCCCCGGACTGGACAGGGGGCTGAACATTCAGTACTTC. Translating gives CASSPGLDRGLNIQYF.

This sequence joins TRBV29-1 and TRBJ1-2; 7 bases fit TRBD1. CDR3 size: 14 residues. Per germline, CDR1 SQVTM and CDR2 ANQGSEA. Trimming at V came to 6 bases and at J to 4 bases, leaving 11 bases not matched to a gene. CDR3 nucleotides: TGCAGCGTGGGGGGACAGAATGAATTCTATGGCTACACCTTC. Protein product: CSVGGQNEFYGYTF.

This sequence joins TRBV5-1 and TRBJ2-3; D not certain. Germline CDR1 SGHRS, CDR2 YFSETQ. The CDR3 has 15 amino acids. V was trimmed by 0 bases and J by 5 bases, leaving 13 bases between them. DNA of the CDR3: TGCGCCAGCAGCTTGGGCCAAACTGCTAGAGATACGCAGTATTTT. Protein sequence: CASSLGQTARDTQYF.

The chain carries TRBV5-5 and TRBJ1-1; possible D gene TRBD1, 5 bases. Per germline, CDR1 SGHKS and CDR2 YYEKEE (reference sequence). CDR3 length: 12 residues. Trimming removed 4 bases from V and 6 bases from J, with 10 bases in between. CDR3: CASSRGASEAFF. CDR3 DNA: TGTGCCAGCAGCCGTGGGGCGTCTGAAGCTTTCTTT.

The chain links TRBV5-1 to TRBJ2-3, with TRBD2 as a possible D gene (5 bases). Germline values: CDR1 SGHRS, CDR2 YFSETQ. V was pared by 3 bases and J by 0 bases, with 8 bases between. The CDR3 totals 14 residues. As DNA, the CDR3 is TGCGCCAGCAGCTCCCGCGGGAGCACAGATACGCAGTATTTT. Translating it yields CASSSRGSTDTQYF.